The rows below give T cell receptor beta chains drawn from one sample of a study of T cells in Graves' hyperthyroidism and ophthalmopathy. MiXCR, applied by TCRdb to the multiplex PCR reads, yields one record per CDR3 protein. This sample has 250,000 to 300,000 distinct CDR3 sequences; roughly a fifth occur once, and the top ten carry about 35%. The sample taken for sequencing was blood. These receptors came from a man in his forties or fifties with Graves' ophthalmopathy. CDR3s include the opening cysteine and the closing phenylalanine or tryptophan. D genes are given only for firm matches. Clone sizes are given selectively: once, few, many, or a class where the clone is expanded.

j_call,d_call,clone_size,v_call,cdr3_nt,cdr3_aa
TRBJ2-3,.,many,TRBV5-1,TGCGCCAGCAGCAAGGGAACACCCCGCACAGATACGCAGTATTTT,CASSKGTPRTDTQYF
TRBJ1-2,.,many,TRBV2,TGTGCCAGCAGCGGACAGAATGGCTACACCTTC,CASSGQNGYTF
TRBJ2-3,.,many,TRBV5-1,TGCGCCAGCAGCTTACAACGACAGGACACAGATACGCAGTATTTT,CASSLQRQDTDTQYF
TRBJ2-5,TRBD2,many,TRBV10-3,TGTGCCATCTCCTCACCCGAGGGGAGGGCCGACCAAGAGACCCAGTACTTC,CAISSPEGRADQETQYF
TRBJ2-7,TRBD1,few,TRBV6-1,TGTGCCAGCAGCCCCCACGGGACAGGGGCGTACGAGCAGTACTTC,CASSPHGTGAYEQYF
TRBJ2-7,.,many,TRBV30,TGTGCCTGGACCCTGACTAGGTTGCACGAGCAGTACTTC,CAWTLTRLHEQYF
TRBJ2-4,.,.,TRBV20-1,TGCAGTGCTAGAGCAGGACTGGGACGGAACATTCAGTACTTC,CSARAGLGRNIQYF
TRBJ2-5,.,few,TRBV11-2,TGTGCCAGCAGCCCAGGTGGCGAGCGGAGGGAAAGGGCCCAGTACTTC,CASSPGGERRERAQYF
TRBJ1-2,.,few,TRBV2,TGTGCCAGCCAGTCCCCGGAAACCTATGGCTACACCTTC,CASQSPETYGYTF
TRBJ2-4,.,.,TRBV5-1,TGCGCCAGCAGCTTGGCGGGGGAGAGAGCCAAAAACATTCAGTACTTC,CASSLAGERAKNIQYF
TRBJ1-4,.,few,TRBV3-1,TGTGCCAGCAGCAACCCAGGGACGGGGCGCGAAAAACTGTTTTTT,CASSNPGTGREKLFF
TRBJ2-2,.,.,TRBV7-3,TGTGCCAGCAGCTTAAGTAGGGACGGGGAGCTGTTTTTT,CASSLSRDGELFF
TRBJ1-6,.,few,TRBV7-9,TGTGCCAGCAGCTTAGGAAGGGATTCACCCCTCCACTTT,CASSLGRDSPLHF
TRBJ2-7,.,many,TRBV12-3/TRBV12-4,TGTGCCAGCAGTTTCGGCGCCTCCTACGAGCAGTACTTC,CASSFGASYEQYF
TRBJ2-1,TRBD2,few,TRBV24-1,TGTGCCACCAGTGCCCTGGGGGCTAGCGGGAGTAACAATGAGCAGTTCTTC,CATSALGASGSNNEQFF
TRBJ1-1,.,few,TRBV10-3,TGTGCCATCACGATGACAGGGAACACTGAAGCTTTCTTT,CAITMTGNTEAFF
TRBJ2-1,TRBD2,few,TRBV6-1,TGTGCCAGCATCCCCCATATTCGGGCGGGAGGGACCTACAATGAGCAGTTCTTC,CASIPHIRAGGTYNEQFF
TRBJ2-7,.,.,TRBV6-2/TRBV6-3,TGTGCCAGCAATCCTAGCGTCTACGAGCAGTACTTC,CASNPSVYEQYF
TRBJ2-5,.,many,TRBV20-1,TGCAGTGCTAGGTCCTCCGGGAGAGAGACCCAGTACTTC,CSARSSGRETQYF
TRBJ2-7,TRBD1,many,TRBV27,TGTGCCAGCAGCTGGGACAGGGGGAACTACGAGCAGTACTTC,CASSWDRGNYEQYF
TRBJ1-1,.,few,TRBV19,TGTGCCAGTAGTATATATGGGACAACGAACACTGAAGCTTTCTTT,CASSIYGTTNTEAFF
TRBJ1-1,.,many,TRBV5-1,TGCGCCAGCAGCTTGCGGAGCTCGAGCACTGAAGCTTTCTTT,CASSLRSSSTEAFF
TRBJ2-7,TRBD2,.,TRBV7-3,TGTGCCAGCAGCTTAGGGACTAGCGGGAGGGCCGAAGAGCAGTACTTC,CASSLGTSGRAEEQYF
TRBJ1-5,.,few,TRBV20-1,TGCAGTGCTACATCCTCCAGCAATCAGCCCCAGCATTTT,CSATSSSNQPQHF
TRBJ2-7,.,many,TRBV7-8,TGTGCCAGCAGCCCTAACAGGGCCATTAACTACGAGCAGTACTTC,CASSPNRAINYEQYF
TRBJ2-1,TRBD2,many,TRBV7-2,TGTGCCAGCAGCTACGGGACTAGCCGGGTATACAATGAGCAGTTCTTC,CASSYGTSRVYNEQFF
TRBJ2-7,.,.,TRBV6-9,TGTGCCAGCAGTTACATATTCCAGGGAGCCCCGTACGAGCAGTACTTC,CASSYIFQGAPYEQYF
TRBJ1-6,.,.,TRBV12-3/TRBV12-4,TGTGCCAGCAGTTTTGGGCTAAATAATTCACCCCTCCACTTT,CASSFGLNNSPLHF
TRBJ2-2,TRBD2,many,TRBV27,TGTGCCAGCAGTCCCGGACTAGCGGGAAGCGCGAACACCGGGGAGCTGTTTTTT,CASSPGLAGSANTGELFF
TRBJ1-1,.,many,TRBV7-8,TGTGCCAGCAGCCAATTAGCCCTTCGGGGGGCTTCGTTCACTGAAGCTTTCTTT,CASSQLALRGASFTEAFF
TRBJ1-1,.,.,TRBV10-3,TGTGCCACTCAACAGGGTACCACTGAAGCTTTCTTT,CATQQGTTEAFF
TRBJ1-2,TRBD1,.,TRBV2,TGTGCCAGCAGCTTAGAAATAGACAGGGCCTTCTATGGCTACACCTTC,CASSLEIDRAFYGYTF
TRBJ2-6,.,many,TRBV5-8,TGTGCCAGCAGCTTCAGGGTCTCTGGGGCCAACGTCCTGACTTTC,CASSFRVSGANVLTF
TRBJ1-6,.,many,TRBV30,TGTGCCTGGAGTGGGTCTACGTGGAATTCACCCCTCCACTTT,CAWSGSTWNSPLHF
TRBJ2-4,.,.,TRBV6-1,TGTGCCAGCAGTGTAGGTCAAAGAGACATTCAGTACTTC,CASSVGQRDIQYF
TRBJ2-4,.,many,TRBV20-1,TGCAGTGCTAGAGAGAATCAGGCGGCGGCCAAAAACATTCAGTACTTC,CSARENQAAAKNIQYF
TRBJ1-3,.,.,TRBV15,TGTGCCACCAGCAGGGGATCTGGAAACACCATATATTTT,CATSRGSGNTIYF
TRBJ2-3,TRBD2,many,TRBV20-1,TGCAGTGCTAAACCTAGCGGGAGCATGGATACGCAGTATTTT,CSAKPSGSMDTQYF
TRBJ1-1,TRBD1,.,TRBV3-1,TGTGCCAGCAGCCAACTTCAAACAGGGGGCACTGAAGCTTTCTTT,CASSQLQTGGTEAFF
TRBJ2-1,TRBD2,.,TRBV9,TGTGCCAGCAGCGAGCGACTAGCCTCGTACAATGAGCAGTTCTTC,CASSERLASYNEQFF
TRBJ1-4,TRBD1,.,TRBV5-1,TGCGCCAGCAGCCCCCGACAGGGGGCGGGGGAAAAACTGTTTTTT,CASSPRQGAGEKLFF
TRBJ1-5,TRBD1,.,TRBV6-1,TGTGCCAGCGACAGGGCTAATCAGCCCCAGCATTTT,CASDRANQPQHF